This TCR beta chain was obtained from a study of prognosis after radiotherapy for stage I lung cancer. As for the study in general: Over 12 of the patients presented with newly diagnosed primary stage I lung tumors; five or six had oligometastatic NSCLC following surgical resection of the primary tumor.

With two-round multiplex PCR, TCR beta CDR3 sequences were amplified from genomic DNA. Gene-specific primers for each TRBV and TRBJ gene drove first-round PCR. TCRdb reanalysed the multiplex PCR reads using MiXCR and keeps one entry per CDR3 protein. The sample contains some 27,000 distinct CDR3 sequences, roughly two fifths of which appear only once. The CDR3 covers 17 residues. V lost 0 bases and J 5 bases, leaving 19 bases between the germline ends. Germline V gene lookup returns CDR1 SGHRS and CDR2 YFSETQ. The J gene is TRBJ2-3, the V gene TRBV5-1; D possibly corresponds to TRBD2 (5 bases). This sequence originates from a donor at least 50 years old with non-small cell lung cancer. This specimen consisted of PBMCs, obtained before or after stereotactic body radiation therapy (not recorded which). CDR3 DNA sequence: TGCGCCAGCAGCTTGGGAATGCGGCGGGCTGCTGGAGATACGCAGTATTTT. Translation: CASSLGMRRAAGDTQYF.